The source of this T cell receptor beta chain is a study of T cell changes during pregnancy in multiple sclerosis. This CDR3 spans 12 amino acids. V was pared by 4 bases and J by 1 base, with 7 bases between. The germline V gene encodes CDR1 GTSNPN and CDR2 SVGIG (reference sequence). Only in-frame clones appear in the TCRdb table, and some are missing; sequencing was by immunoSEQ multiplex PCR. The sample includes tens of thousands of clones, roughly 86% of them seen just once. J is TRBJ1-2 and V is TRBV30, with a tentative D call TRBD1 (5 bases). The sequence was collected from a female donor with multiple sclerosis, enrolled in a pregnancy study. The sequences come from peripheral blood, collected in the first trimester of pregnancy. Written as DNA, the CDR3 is TGTGCCTGGATGGGGGGTAACTATGGCTACACCTTC. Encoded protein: CAWMGGNYGYTF.